Sequencing of this T cell receptor (beta chain) was carried out in a study of blood T cell repertoires in COVID-19. Recruited during active infection, patients (from Seattle) were subsequently followed longitudinally. The protocol was immunoSEQ multiplex PCR, while the TCRdb copy is restricted to in-frame clones and leaves out a portion. Among approximately 210,000 clones listed, around 94% were seen once. V trimming: 1 base; J trimming: 2 bases; junction bases outside the gene matches: 0. CDR3 length: 13 amino acids. Germline lookup yields CDR1 SGHRS and CDR2 YFSETQ. The TCR was taken from a man aged 25-45 years with COVID-19, enrolled during active disease. The chain has TRBV5-1 and TRBJ2-7, with TRBD1 matching over 7 bases. Source material: peripheral blood. Here the CDR3 reads CASSLQGAYEQYF. In DNA, the CDR3 is TGCGCCAGCAGCTTGCAGGGGGCCTACGAGCAGTACTTC.